Presented here are 10 T cell receptor beta chains from one specimen sequenced in a study of T cell responses to AZD1222 COVID-19 vaccine. Data came from immunoSEQ multiplex PCR; TCRdb stores just in-frame clones and leaves some out. The sample holds under 200,000 clones; 87% are singletons and the top ten take about 1%. This specimen consisted of peripheral blood, obtained 28 days after the second AZD1222 dose. These receptors were collected from an adult who received the AZD1222 COVID-19 vaccine.

The chain joins TRBV10-3 to TRBJ2-7, with 9 bases identical to TRBD2. The V segment lost 3 bases and the J segment 0 bases; nucleotides outside the gene matches: 6. The CDR3 is 16 amino acids. Germline V gene data show CDR1 as ENHRY and CDR2 as SYGVKD. The CDR3 here is CAISDPAGGGSYEQYF. DNA of the CDR3: TGTGCCATCAGTGACCCGGCGGGGGGGGGCTCCTACGAGCAGTACTTC.

The V and J genes are TRBV27 and TRBJ1-2; 9 nucleotides line up with TRBD1. The CDR3 spans 14 residues. Trimming removed 6 bases from V and 3 bases from J; junction bases left unmatched: 5. Germline V gene data show CDR1 as MNHEY and CDR2 as SMNVEV (reference sequence). CDR3 residues: CASRSTGGDYGYTF. Here the CDR3 DNA reads TGTGCCAGCAGGTCGACAGGGGGAGACTATGGCTACACCTTC.

The chain uses TRBV19 and TRBJ2-5; D call uncertain. Germline CDR1 and CDR2: LNHDA and SQIVND (reference sequence). There are 16 residues in the CDR3. Trimming left V 4 bases short and J 2 bases short, with 17 bases between. The CDR3 here is CASSRLGQISQETQYF. CDR3 in DNA: TGTGCCAGTAGTAGACTTGGGCAGATCTCTCAAGAGACCCAGTACTTC.

V gene TRBV14 combines with J gene TRBJ1-1; D unclear. V was clipped by 2 bases and J by 5 bases, with 3 bases between them. Germline lookup yields CDR1 SGHDN and CDR2 FVKESK. This CDR3 comprises 11 residues. The CDR3 DNA reads TGTGCCAGCAGCCAATGGACTGAAGCTTTCTTT. Translation gives CASSQWTEAFF.

To note about this clone: At one of its ends the junction is not consistent with the germline gene, which may arise from a read error. V is TRBV5-6 and J is TRBJ1-3, with 7 bases lining up with TRBD1. CDR3 size: 18 residues. Germline V gene lookup returns CDR1 SGHDT and CDR2 YYEEEE. Here the CDR3 DNA reads TGTGTCAGCAGCTCCTCCCGGGACAGACGCATCTCTGGAAACACCATATATTTT. Translation gives CVSSSSRDRRISGNTIYF.

The chain couples TRBV7-9 to TRBJ2-1; 7 positions match TRBD1. Germline trimming cut 0 bases from V and 4 bases from J; bases unmatched to any gene: 12. The CDR3 totals 18 residues. CDR1 SEHNR and CDR2 FQNEAQ come from the germline V gene (reference sequence). CDR3 nucleotides: TGTGCCAGCAGCTTAGCGCCGGGCGATAGGGGGCAATACAATGAGCAGTTCTTC. As protein: CASSLAPGDRGQYNEQFF.

This chain joins TRBV29-1 and TRBJ2-7; D unclear. Trimming shortened V by 6 bases and J by 0 bases, and 9 bases separated the two germline ends. The CDR3 has 12 amino acids. Per the germline V gene, CDR1 is SQVTM and CDR2 is ANQGSEA. The CDR3 coding sequence is TGCAGCGTGAAGTATAGCTCCTACGAGCAGTACTTC. Residues: CSVKYSSYEQYF.

The rearrangement links TRBV4-3 to TRBJ1-2; 9 bases match TRBD1. Trimming cost V 0 bases and J 5 bases; bases outside gene matches: 10. The CDR3 has 17 residues. CDR1 and CDR2 (germline): LGHNA, YSLEER. CDR3 nucleotide sequence: TGCGCCAGCAGCCAAGATATAGGGACAGGGAGGGGATATGGCTACACCTTC. Translated: CASSQDIGTGRGYGYTF.

The chain couples TRBV11-2 to TRBJ2-5; TRBD2 agrees at 8 bases. The CDR3 is 14 amino acids. V was pared by 2 bases and J by 4 bases, with 3 bases of the junction left unmatched. CDR1 SGHAT and CDR2 FQNNGV come from the germline V gene. CDR3 sequence: CASSLWSGGETQYF. CDR3 in DNA: TGTGCCAGCAGCTTATGGAGCGGGGGAGAGACCCAGTACTTC.

This chain uses TRBV21-1 with TRBJ2-7; TRBD1 reflects the table's D call only, with no check against the DNA. TRBV21-1 is shown as a pseudogene. The CDR3 is 15 amino acids. CDR3 residues: CASSQYPYSIYEQYF. In DNA, the CDR3 is TGTGCCAGCAGCCAGTACCCGTACAGTATCTACGAGCAGTACTTC.